Below, 9 T cell receptor beta chains from the same sample are listed, as sequenced in a study of blood T cell repertoires in COVID-19. Here immunoSEQ multiplex PCR was the method, and the copy in TCRdb shows in-frame clones only, minus some. The table records 70,000 or so clones, around 88% of them present only once. Sample: peripheral blood. The origin of the receptors is a woman older than 75 with acute or convalescent COVID-19.

V is TRBV27 and J is TRBJ2-6; a possible D gene is TRBD1 (5 bases). The V end was cut by 3 bases, the J end by 2 bases, with 11 bases between. CDR1 MNHEY and CDR2 SMNVEV come from the germline V gene (reference sequence). The CDR3 is 16 amino acids. CDR3 nucleotide sequence: TGTGCCAGCAGTTTCGTCCAGGGCACTGGGGCCAACGTCCTGACTTTC. Its protein product is CASSFVQGTGANVLTF.

The chain combines TRBV5-1 with TRBJ2-3; perhaps TRBD2 as D (6 bases). Germline V lookup: CDR1 SGHRS, CDR2 YFSETQ. The V gene lost 1 base and the J gene lost 3 bases, with 12 bases spanning the gap. The CDR3 is 15 residues long. CDR3 coding DNA: TGCGCCAGCAGCTTGATGGGACTCAGGACAGATACGCAGTATTTT. It is translated as CASSLMGLRTDTQYF. Looking up the rest from reference TRBV5-1 and TRBJ2-3 gives the full variable domain: KAGVTQTPRYLIKTRGQQVTLSCSPISGHRSVSWYQQTPGQGLQFLFEYFSETQRNKGNFPGRFSGRQFSNSRSEMNVSTLELGDSALYLCASSLMGLRTDTQYFGPGTRLTVL.

This rearrangement joins TRBV4-1 to TRBJ1-2; D may be TRBD1 (6 bases). Trimming shortened V by 0 bases and J by 6 bases, and 17 bases separated the two germline ends. CDR1 MGHRA and CDR2 YSYEKL come from the germline V gene. The CDR3 runs to 16 residues. The CDR3 sequence: CASSQERSYRDDGYTF. The CDR3 nucleotides read TGCGCCAGCAGCCAAGAACGCTCGTACAGGGACGATGGCTACACCTTC.

This clone was seen more than once but under ten times. V and J are TRBV2 and TRBJ1-4; D not resolved. Germline V gene lookup returns CDR1 SNHLY and CDR2 FYNNEI. This CDR3 has 13 residues. V shed 7 bases and J shed 7 bases, with 13 bases lying between them. The CDR3 region is CASMRAMGEKLFF. The DNA for the CDR3 is TGTGCCAGCATGCGGGCGATGGGTGAAAAACTGTTTTTT. The full variable domain, in which reference TRBV2 and TRBJ1-4 provide the parts outside the CDR3, is EPEVTQTPSHQVTQMGQEVILRCVPISNHLYFYWYRQILGQKVEFLVSFYNNEISEKSEIFDDQFSVERPDGSNFTLKIRSTKLEDSAMYFCASMRAMGEKLFFGSGTQLSVL.

This sequence joins TRBV19 and TRBJ1-2; the D gene is possibly TRBD1 (6 bases). Trimming took off 9 bases at V and 1 base at J, with 21 bases between the two ends. The CDR3 contains 16 residues. Germline CDR1 and CDR2: LNHDA and SQIVND (reference sequence). The CDR3 DNA reads TGTGCCAGAACCTGGGGGGGGGCCAACTTTAACTATGGCTACACCTTC. Encoded protein: CARTWGGANFNYGYTF.

This clone qualifies as large. The CDR3 nucleotides read TGTGCCAGTAGTATGGGCAGGAACACTGAAGCTTTCTTT. This codes for CASSMGRNTEAFF. The genes are TRBV19 and TRBJ1-1, with no clear D. CDR3 length: 13 residues. Per the germline V gene, CDR1 is LNHDA and CDR2 is SQIVND (reference sequence). The V end lost 3 bases, the J end lost 1 base, and 6 bases lay between the germline ends.

The chain employs TRBV28 and TRBJ2-5; D is perhaps TRBD2 (7 bases). Germline V gives CDR1 MDHEN, CDR2 SYDVKM. Trimming took 8 bases from V and 5 from J, leaving 15 bases between them. The CDR3 runs 13 residues. Here the CDR3 DNA reads TGTGCCAGCTTTCGGGGGGCTAAGGAGACCCAGTACTTC. This translates into CASFRGAKETQYF.

V gene TRBV14 combines with J gene TRBJ2-2; D unresolved. The CDR3 has 16 residues. Germline V gene data show CDR1 as SGHDN and CDR2 as FVKESK. Trimming cost V 4 bases and J 3 bases, with 15 bases left between them. The CDR3 is CASSPRRGGYTGELFF. The CDR3 DNA reads as TGTGCCAGCAGCCCCCGCCGCGGCGGCTACACCGGGGAGCTGTTTTTT.

The chain combines TRBV9 with TRBJ2-1; 12 bases map to TRBD2. The CDR3 has 14 amino acids. Unmatched junction bases numbered 2, after V lost 3 bases and J lost 7 bases. The germline gives CDR1 SGDLS, CDR2 YYNGEE. CDR3 nucleotide sequence: TGTGCCAGCAGCGGGACTAGCGGGATTAATGAGCAGTTCTTC. Amino acid sequence: CASSGTSGINEQFF.